This T cell receptor beta chain was identified during a study of blood T cell repertoires in COVID-19. As for the study in general: Both acute and convalescent COVID-19 samples were obtained from the United States, Italy and Spain.

The method was immunoSEQ multiplex PCR; TCRdb's version includes in-frame clones alone and lacks a portion of them. The sample lists tens of thousands of clones; around 80% were seen once. The V end was cut by 6 bases, the J end by 4 bases, with 16 bases between. CDR3 size: 15 residues. Germline V gene data show CDR1 as LGHDT and CDR2 as YNNKEL (reference sequence). This receptor was identified in a man older than 75 with active or convalescent COVID-19. Input material: peripheral blood. This rearrangement joins TRBV3-1 (or the pseudogene TRBV3-2) to TRBJ1-5; perhaps TRBD1 as D (6 bases). The CDR3 sequence: CASSQNLQGNQPQHF. CDR3 sequence (DNA): TGTGCCAGCAGTCAGAACCTTCAGGGGAATCAGCCCCAGCATTTT.